Presented here are 23 T cell receptor beta chains from one specimen sequenced in a study of Graves' ophthalmopathy and Graves' hyperthyroidism (dated by TCRdb to the late 2010s). TCRdb shows the sequencer as Illumina HiSeq 2000. For repertoire sequencing, TCR beta CDR3 regions were amplified from RNA transcripts. HTBI primers and the Qiagen OneStep RT-PCR kit were used in a first-round RT-PCR, which was followed by a second-round multiplex PCR, size selection and purification. The raw public reads went through TCRdb reprocessing: fastp at Q25, MiXCR clone calling, in-frame beta chains kept. Rows with a matching CDR3 protein are joined into one entry that keeps the most common DNA and genes. Here the sample has 900,000 to 1,200,000 distinct CDR3 sequences; about two fifths occur a single time. 11% of the sample is held by the ten biggest clonotypes. The specimen was peripheral blood or thyroid tissue (not recorded which). These receptors all stem from an adult man with Graves' hyperthyroidism.

The CDR3 is CSASPGLNSYEQYF. DNA for the CDR3: TGCAGTGCTTCACCGGGACTGAACTCCTACGAGCAGTACTTC. The chain carries TRBV20-1 and TRBJ2-7; tentative D call: TRBD2 (6 bases). The germline gives CDR1 DFQATT, CDR2 SNEGSKA (reference sequence). The V end lost 5 bases, the J end lost 0 bases, and 14 bases lay between the germline ends. CDR3 length equals 14 residues.

Here the CDR3 DNA reads TGTGCCAGCAGCCCTAGCTCTTACACCGGGGAGCTGTTTTTT. Translated, it gives CASSPSSYTGELFF. The V and J genes are TRBV9 and TRBJ2-2; perhaps TRBD2 as D (5 bases). Trimming cost V 4 bases and J 3 bases, with 10 bases left between them. Germline V lookup: CDR1 SGDLS, CDR2 YYNGEE. The length of the CDR3 is 14 residues. The full variable domain, its missing parts supplied by reference TRBV9 and TRBJ2-2, is DSGVTQTPKHLITATGQRVTLRCSPRSGDLSVYWYQQSLDQGLQFLIQYYNGEERAKGNILERFSAQQFPDLHSELNLSSLELGDSALYFCASSPSSYTGELFFGEGSRLTVL.

V usage is TRBV19 and J usage is TRBJ1-2; D perhaps matches TRBD1 (5 bases). This CDR3 spans 14 amino acids. Trimming stripped 4 bases from V and 3 bases from J, with 12 bases between. Germline loops: CDR1 LNHDA, CDR2 SQIVND (reference sequence). DNA of the CDR3: TGTGCCAGTAGTACGGGACGGCAACACTATGGCTACACCTTC. Its translation is CASSTGRQHYGYTF.

This clonotype has only a few counts. CDR3 protein: CASSLTPPGLMNTEAFF. Written as DNA, the CDR3 is TGTGCCAGCAGCTTAACCCCGCCAGGGCTCATGAACACTGAAGCTTTCTTT. The V gene is TRBV7-9, the J gene TRBJ1-1, with TRBD1 as a possible D gene (5 bases). Between the trimmed V and J ends, which lost 2 bases and 0 bases, there was a span of 16 bases. The V gene's germline CDR1 is SEHNR and CDR2 FQNEAQ (reference sequence). The CDR3 totals 17 residues.

For this clonotype: This may be a read error, as it is one base from a much larger clone. The DNA of the CDR3 is TGTGCCAGCAGCTCCTCGCTGGGGGCTTACGAGCAGTACTTC. It translates to CASSSSLGAYEQYF. The chain has TRBV7-9 and TRBJ2-7; maybe TRBD1 (6 bases). Germline V gene lookup returns CDR1 SEHNR and CDR2 FQNEAQ (reference sequence). The CDR3 has 14 amino acids. The ends were cut back, 4 bases at V and 4 bases at J, with 14 bases in the middle. Based on the CDR3 plus reference TRBV7-9 and TRBJ2-7, the full variable domain is DTGVSQNPRHKITKRGQNVTFRCDPISEHNRLYWYRQTLGQGPEFLTYFQNEAQLEKSRLLSDRFSAERPKGSFSTLEIQRTEQGDSAMYLCASSSSLGAYEQYFGPGTRLTVT.

This clonotype was counted between two and nine times. The chain carries TRBV20-1 and TRBJ2-7; the D gene is possibly TRBD2 (6 bases). Germline V gives CDR1 DFQATT, CDR2 SNEGSKA (reference sequence). This CDR3 spans 14 amino acids. With 5 bases removed from V and 3 bases from J, the gap between germline ends came to 17 bases. The CDR3 DNA follows: TGCAGTGCTCCGGGGGACGCCAGGTACTACGAGCAGTACTTC. Translation: CSAPGDARYYEQYF.

A note on this clonotype: In this CDR3 the conserved last residue, phenylalanine or tryptophan, is missing, so a read error is likely. The limits of the CDR3 on the DNA are not certain, so only TCRdb's listed CDR3 is given. This chain links TRBV12-3 or TRBV12-4 with TRBJ2-6; the table's D call of TRBD1 was not tested on the DNA. From its first to its last residue, the CDR3 has 10 amino acids. The CDR3: CASRGQGATY.

This clonotype was observed a few times. The chain recombines TRBV10-2 with TRBJ1-1, with D possibly matching TRBD1 (6 bases). V lost 9 bases and J lost 1, with 12 bases in between. The CDR3 runs to 13 residues. CDR1 and CDR2 from the germline V gene are WSHSY and SAAADI. The CDR3 is CASIGGQNTEAFF. Written as DNA, the CDR3 is TGCGCCAGTATAGGGGGACAGAACACTGAAGCTTTCTTT.

This clonotype was recorded at least ten times. This chain connects TRBV10-3 to TRBJ1-6; TRBD1 matches 10 bases. Looked up from germline, CDR1 is ENHRY and CDR2 is SYGVKD. V shed 2 bases, J shed 9 bases, and the junction held 4 bases outside the gene matches. The CDR3 extends over 15 amino acids. The CDR3 region has the DNA TGTGCCATCAGTGAGAGGGACAGGGGATCTTCACCCCTCCACTTT. Protein product: CAISERDRGSSPLHF.

Comment on this clonotype: As the CDR3 is not closed by the conserved phenylalanine or tryptophan, this likely results from a read error. It is unclear where the CDR3 begins or ends on the DNA, so no DNA is shown, and the CDR3 is as TCRdb lists it. The V gene is TRBV7-2, the J gene TRBJ2-5; the table's D call of TRBD1 was not tested on the DNA. The germline V gene has CDR1 SGHTA and CDR2 FQGNSA. The CDR3 is 17 amino acids in total, end residues counted. CDR3 region: CASSLTGTGSYGYTFGS.

V and J are TRBV15 and TRBJ2-7; 9 nucleotides agree with TRBD2. J gave up 7 bases and V 5 bases, and 12 bases lay outside the gene matches. Germline loops: CDR1 LNHNV, CDR2 YYDKDF (reference sequence). CDR3 length: 15 amino acids. The CDR3 DNA sequence: TGTGCCACCAGCGGGAGTAGCGGGAGATCCTTGGAGCAGTACTTC. This translates into CATSGSSGRSLEQYF.

Remarks on this clonotype: At one of its ends the junction is not consistent with the germline gene, which may arise from a read error. The genes are TRBV12-3 or TRBV12-4 and TRBJ2-2; D unresolved. This CDR3 comprises 14 residues. CDR3 nucleotide sequence: TGTGCCAACAGTTTCTCTCCGGACGGGGGGGAGCTGTTTTTT. Its translation: CANSFSPDGGELFF.

The chain joins TRBV10-3 to TRBJ2-5; no clear D. Germline CDR1 is ENHRY and CDR2 is SYGVKD. V gave up 2 bases and J gave up 2 bases, with 9 bases separating them. This CDR3 comprises 14 residues. The CDR3 is CAISERFQQETQYF. Written as DNA, the CDR3 is TGTGCCATCAGTGAGAGGTTCCAACAAGAGACCCAGTACTTC.

This chain connects TRBV9 to TRBJ2-3, with D unresolved. CDR3 length equals 14 residues. With 6 bases removed from V and 0 bases from J, the gap between germline ends came to 11 bases. CDR1 is SGDLS, CDR2 YYNGEE, per germline. CDR3 coding DNA: TGTGCCAGCAATGCAGCCTCTAGCACAGATACGCAGTATTTT. This translates into CASNAASSTDTQYF.

This clonotype was counted ten times or more. This chain uses TRBV19 with TRBJ2-2; TRBD2 matches 8 bases. Germline CDR1 reads LNHDA; CDR2 reads SQIVND (reference sequence). Germline trimming cut 3 bases from V and 4 bases from J; bases unmatched to any gene: 4. CDR3 size: 15 residues. In nucleotides, the CDR3 is TGTGCCAGTAGTATCCCCGGGAGGGTCACCGGGGAGCTGTTTTTT. It encodes CASSIPGRVTGELFF.

This clonotype was found a few times. J is TRBJ2-2 and V is TRBV2; 14 bases are shared with TRBD2. The CDR3 has 17 amino acids. The germline gives CDR1 SNHLY, CDR2 FYNNEI. J gave up 0 bases and V 10 bases, and 7 bases lay outside the gene matches. In nucleotides, the CDR3 is TGTGCCACCAGGACTAGCGGGGGGCCCACGAACACCGGGGAGCTGTTTTTT. Translating gives CATRTSGGPTNTGELFF.

The chain combines TRBV19 with TRBJ2-1; tentative D call: TRBD1 (6 bases). V was cut by 5 bases and J by 4 bases, with 18 bases left in between. Germline V gene sequence: CDR1 LNHDA, CDR2 SQIVND (reference sequence). This CDR3 comprises 16 residues. DNA for the CDR3: TGTGCCAGTAGTCTTGCGTCCGGGACACTGTACAATGAGCAGTTCTTC. It translates to CASSLASGTLYNEQFF.

This clonotype was seen a handful of times. The chain recombines TRBV5-1 with TRBJ2-2, with 7 nucleotides matching TRBD1. Germline values: CDR1 SGHRS, CDR2 YFSETQ. The CDR3 is 15 amino acids. V shed 4 bases, J shed 6 bases, and the junction held 9 bases outside the gene matches. The CDR3 region is CASSRYRQGPGELFF. For the CDR3, the DNA is TGCGCCAGCAGCCGCTACCGACAGGGCCCCGGGGAGCTGTTTTTT.

This clonotype was seen a single time. The chain has TRBV7-2 and TRBJ2-5; 12 nucleotides line up with TRBD2. The CDR3 loop spans 13 amino acids. J was trimmed by 7 bases and V by 5 bases; bases with no gene match: 2. The germline gives CDR1 SGHTA, CDR2 FQGNSA. CDR3 region: CASSRTSGTTQYF. The CDR3 DNA reads TGTGCCAGCAGCCGGACTAGCGGGACGACCCAGTACTTC. Complete variable domain (other parts from reference TRBV7-2 and TRBJ2-5): GAGVSQSPSNKVTEKGKDVELRCDPISGHTALYWYRQSLGQGLEFLIYFQGNSAPDKSGLPSDRFSAERTGGSVSTLTIQRTQQEDSAVYLCASSRTSGTTQYFGPGTRLLVL.

The chain employs TRBV27 and TRBJ1-1; D call uncertain. Germline-derived CDR1 and CDR2 are MNHEY and SMNVEV (reference sequence). There are 13 residues in the CDR3. V was trimmed by 5 bases and J by 3 bases, leaving 10 bases between them. The DNA of the CDR3 is TGTGCCAGCAGTGGACCGGGATACACTGAAGCTTTCTTT. This codes for CASSGPGYTEAFF.

This clonotype appeared many times. This chain uses TRBV19 with TRBJ2-5; D remains unclear. V lost 3 bases to trimming and J lost 2 bases, with 7 bases between them. Germline V gene sequence: CDR1 LNHDA, CDR2 SQIVND (reference sequence). The CDR3 length is 13 residues. The CDR3 loop is CASSMGRQETQYF. DNA of the CDR3: TGTGCCAGTAGTATGGGCAGACAAGAGACCCAGTACTTC.

J is TRBJ1-5 and V is TRBV25-1; unclear D gene. The germline V and J ends were trimmed by 6 bases and 7 bases, with 16 bases remaining between them. The V gene's germline CDR1 is MGHDK and CDR2 SYGVNS. The CDR3 spans 14 residues. Written as DNA, the CDR3 is TGTGCCAGCAGAAATCGGGCTGGCGGGCAGCCCCAGCATTTT. Translated, it gives CASRNRAGGQPQHF.

The V gene is TRBV29-1, the J gene TRBJ1-3; 7 nucleotides agree with TRBD1. Germline trimming cut 6 bases from V and 2 bases from J; bases unmatched to any gene: 4. The CDR3 consists of 13 residues. Germline values: CDR1 SQVTM, CDR2 ANQGSEA. The CDR3 nucleotides are TGCAGCGTCCGACAGGGACCTGGAAACACCATATATTTT. Its translation is CSVRQGPGNTIYF.